This T cell receptor beta chain was recovered during a study of blood T cell repertoires in COVID-19. Overall study context: Sites across the United States, Italy and Spain contributed samples from acute and convalescent COVID-19. Sources were T cells, B-cell-depleted T cells, or PBMCs; the material itself was cDNA or gDNA.

Original handling: By means of reference gene primer amplification, nucleated cell counts were estimated. Sequenced by immunoSEQ multiplex PCR; TCRdb stores in-frame clones only, minus some. The DNA gave D and trimming, while V, J and clone size come from that table. The sample has 170,000 or so clones, around nine tenths seen once; the top ten hold 0.58%. The CDR3 length is 14 residues. Deletions cut 4 bases from V and 7 bases from J, with 14 bases between. CDR1 is MNHEY and CDR2 is SMNVEV in the germline V gene (reference sequence). Seattle patients were enrolled while actively infected and followed longitudinally.

The receptor's source is a man between 60 and 75 years old with COVID-19, enrolled during active disease. The material sequenced was peripheral blood. The chain recombines TRBV27 with TRBJ1-5; D is uncertain. The DNA for the CDR3 is TGTGCCAGCAGTTCCGGACTGTTGGAGCAGCCCCAGCATTTT. It encodes CASSSGLLEQPQHF.